The 23 T cell receptor beta chains given below trace back to one sample, sequenced in a study of beta chain features in type 1 diabetes. The investigators reverse transcribed all of the isolated RNA, so they sequenced expressed TCRB transcripts. Some clones are missing from TCRdb's copy, which holds only in-frame ones; the method was immunoSEQ multiplex PCR. Of about 620,000 clones listed, around 15% are singletons. Sequencing was done on a sample of naive CD4+ T cells from blood. Receptors were obtained from a young man in good health.

This clone was observed a handful of times. This chain links TRBV28 with TRBJ2-5; D is possibly TRBD1 (6 bases). The DNA matches TRBJ2-7 better at its end, which makes the J call doubtful. This CDR3 has 16 residues. Germline assignment: CDR1 MDHEN and CDR2 SYDVKM. CDR3: CASSLWSQGKGNEQYF. The CDR3 bases are TGTGCCAGCAGTTTATGGTCTCAGGGGAAGGGGAACGAGCAGTACTTC.

This clone turned up a few times. This chain links TRBV29-1 with TRBJ2-7; TRBD1 matches at 8 bases. The germline gives CDR1 SQVTM, CDR2 ANQGSEA. This CDR3 has 15 residues. J was trimmed by 3 bases and V by 3 bases; bases with no gene match: 10. In DNA form, the CDR3 reads TGCAGCGTTGAGGAGGACAGGGACCCTTTCTACGAGCAGTACTTC. It encodes CSVEEDRDPFYEQYF.

This sequence joins TRBV28 and TRBJ2-7; TRBD1 matches 10 bases. This CDR3 comprises 14 residues. The trim removed 10 bases at V and 1 base at J, leaving 7 bases unmatched. Germline assignment: CDR1 MDHEN and CDR2 SYDVKM. The CDR3 nucleotides read TGTGCCACACGGCCGGGACAGGGGTCCTACGAGCAGTACTTC. Translation: CATRPGQGSYEQYF.

This clone has a handful of counts. V and J are TRBV19 and TRBJ2-1, with TRBD2 matching over 10 bases. The CDR3 runs 15 residues. J was trimmed by 8 bases and V by 4 bases; bases with no gene match: 8. Germline V gives CDR1 LNHDA, CDR2 SQIVND (reference sequence). This CDR3 reads CASSKREGLLDEQFF. The CDR3 region has the DNA TGTGCCAGTAGTAAGCGGGAGGGCCTTTTGGATGAGCAGTTCTTC.

The V call is TRBV5-1, the J call TRBJ1-2; D might be TRBD1 (5 bases). The CDR3 runs to 14 residues. The V and J ends lost 4 bases and 8 bases respectively, with 18 bases between them. Looked up from germline, CDR1 is SGHRS and CDR2 is YFSETQ. The CDR3 sequence is CASSPRDFLGGYTF. The CDR3 region has the DNA TGCGCCAGCAGCCCGAGGGACTTCCTCGGAGGCTACACCTTC.

The chain employs TRBV7-9 and TRBJ2-7; tentatively, D is TRBD1 or TRBD2 (5 bases each). The CDR3 sequence is 19 residues long. The germline V gene has CDR1 SEHNR and CDR2 FQNEAQ (reference sequence). The germline V and J ends were trimmed by 3 bases and 0 bases, with 24 bases remaining between them. The CDR3 sequence is CASSFRRSDQGPTSYEQYF. The CDR3 DNA follows: TGTGCCAGCAGCTTCCGGAGATCGGACCAGGGACCGACCTCCTACGAGCAGTACTTC.

The chain employs TRBV7-9 and TRBJ2-5; TRBD2 matches 9 bases. With 4 bases clipped from V and 4 bases from J, the junction kept 10 bases outside the gene matches. Germline V lookup: CDR1 SEHNR, CDR2 FQNEAQ (reference sequence). This CDR3 comprises 16 residues. The CDR3 bases are TGTGCCAGCAGCTCGCCGGGCGGGGGGGCCGCAGAGACCCAGTACTTC. Translating gives CASSSPGGGAAETQYF. The full variable domain, in which reference TRBV7-9 and TRBJ2-5 provide the parts outside the CDR3, is DTGVSQNPRHKITKRGQNVTFRCDPISEHNRLYWYRQTLGQGPEFLTYFQNEAQLEKSRLLSDRFSAERPKGSFSTLEIQRTEQGDSAMYLCASSSPGGGAAETQYFGPGTRLLVL.

V usage is TRBV11-2 and J usage is TRBJ1-4; D remains ambiguous. Germline V lookup: CDR1 SGHAT, CDR2 FQNNGV. The CDR3 has 14 residues. V lost 5 bases and J 4 bases, leaving 11 bases between the germline ends. CDR3 residues: CASSPARVNEKLFF. The DNA for the CDR3 is TGTGCCAGCAGCCCTGCTAGGGTTAATGAAAAACTGTTTTTT.

The chain carries TRBV11-3 and TRBJ2-5; 9 bases fit TRBD2. The CDR3 is 14 amino acids. V lost 5 bases and J lost 1; bases outside the gene matches: 2. Germline CDR1 is SGHNT and CDR2 is YENEEA. The CDR3 sequence: CASSGREGQETQYF. The CDR3 coding sequence is TGTGCCAGCAGCGGGCGGGAGGGCCAAGAGACCCAGTACTTC. Full variable domain (remainder filled in from reference TRBV11-3 and TRBJ2-5): EAGVVQSPRYKIIEKKQPVAFWCNPISGHNTLYWYLQNLGQGPELLIRYENEEAVDDSQLPKDRFSAERLKGVDSTLKIQPAELGDSAVYLCASSGREGQETQYFGPGTRLLVL.

The chain has TRBV25-1 and TRBJ2-7, with TRBD2 as a possible D gene (5 bases). With 6 bases removed from V and 3 bases from J, the gap between germline ends came to 9 bases. The length of the CDR3 is 12 residues. CDR1 is MGHDK, CDR2 SYGVNS, per germline. CDR3 DNA sequence: TGTGCCAGCAGCGGGAACCACTACGAGCAGTACTTC. Residues: CASSGNHYEQYF.

The chain links TRBV28 to TRBJ1-1; D is possibly TRBD1 (6 bases). Trimming took off 5 bases at V and 4 bases at J, with 11 bases between the two ends. The V gene's germline CDR1 is MDHEN and CDR2 SYDVKM. This CDR3 has 13 amino acids. The CDR3 spells CASSITGITEAFF. The CDR3 DNA reads as TGTGCCAGCAGTATAACAGGGATCACTGAAGCTTTCTTT.

The table lists this clone with a few counts. This sequence joins TRBV7-9 and TRBJ2-7; D perhaps matches TRBD2 (6 bases). The CDR3 runs 15 residues. V lost 4 bases and J 0 bases, leaving 13 bases between the germline ends. Germline values: CDR1 SEHNR, CDR2 FQNEAQ (reference sequence). DNA of the CDR3: TGTGCCAGCAGCTATATAGCGGCTTTCTCCTACGAGCAGTACTTC. Amino acids: CASSYIAAFSYEQYF. The full variable domain, rest sourced from reference TRBV7-9 and TRBJ2-7, is DTGVSQNPRHKITKRGQNVTFRCDPISEHNRLYWYRQTLGQGPEFLTYFQNEAQLEKSRLLSDRFSAERPKGSFSTLEIQRTEQGDSAMYLCASSYIAAFSYEQYFGPGTRLTVT.

This chain links TRBV9 with TRBJ2-3; D not certain. CDR1 SGDLS and CDR2 YYNGEE come from the germline V gene. Trimming removed 3 bases at V and 3 bases at J, with 5 bases between. This CDR3 is built from 12 residues. CDR3 in amino acids: CASSERTDTQYF. DNA of the CDR3: TGTGCCAGCAGCGAACGAACAGATACGCAGTATTTT.

This chain uses TRBV27 with TRBJ2-6, with D maybe TRBD2 (7 bases). V lost 5 bases, J lost 0 bases, and 17 bases lay in between. There are 18 residues in the CDR3. Looked up from germline, CDR1 is MNHEY and CDR2 is SMNVEV (reference sequence). The CDR3 coding sequence is TGTGCCAGCAGTCGCGCCGGGGGCGGGGGCTCTGGGGCCAACGTCCTGACTTTC. Amino acid sequence: CASSRAGGGGSGANVLTF.

The V gene is TRBV7-3, the J gene TRBJ2-1, with D possibly matching TRBD2 (6 bases). The CDR3 has 16 amino acids. Germline loops: CDR1 SGHTA, CDR2 FQGTGA. V dropped 1 base and J dropped 5 bases, with 15 bases sitting between them. CDR3 DNA sequence: TGTGCCAGCAGCTTAAAGGGCGGGACCCTGCACAATGAGCAGTTCTTC. It yields the protein CASSLKGGTLHNEQFF. Drawing the rest from reference TRBV7-3 and TRBJ2-1, the complete variable domain is GAGVSQTPSNKVTEKGKYVELRCDPISGHTALYWYRQSLGQGPEFLIYFQGTGAADDSGLPNDRFFAVRPEGSVSTLKIQRTERGDSAVYLCASSLKGGTLHNEQFFGPGTRLTVL.

The J gene is TRBJ2-5, the V gene TRBV7-8, with TRBD2 matching over 7 bases. The CDR3 loop spans 14 amino acids. Germline CDR1 SGHVS, CDR2 FQNEAQ. After removal of 1 base from V and 5 bases from J, the junction contained 4 bases not matched to a gene. This chain's CDR3 is CASSLGRREETQYF. The CDR3 bases are TGTGCCAGCAGCTTAGGCCGGCGGGAGGAGACCCAGTACTTC.

As for this clone: The junction and the germline gene differ at one end; a read error may be behind it. The chain joins TRBV18 to TRBJ2-4, with 11 bases fitting TRBD2. CDR1 and CDR2 from the germline V gene are KGHSH and LQKENI. The CDR3 covers 15 residues. The CDR3 protein is CASAPRLAGHNIQYF. CDR3 DNA sequence: TGTGCCAGCGCACCCAGACTAGCGGGACACAACATTCAGTACTTC.

The V call is TRBV6-1, the J call TRBJ2-3; D remains ambiguous. Germline CDR1 is MNHNS and CDR2 is SASEGT. V was trimmed by 7 bases and J by 1 base, leaving 9 bases between them. This CDR3 comprises 13 residues. CDR3 DNA: TGTGCCAGCACCCCCCCGGGCACAGATACGCAGTATTTT. This encodes CASTPPGTDTQYF.

This clone was counted only a few times. The rearrangement uses TRBV2 and TRBJ1-1, with D possibly TRBD1 on 6 matching bases. Per the germline V gene, CDR1 is SNHLY and CDR2 is FYNNEI. The V end was cut by 1 base, the J end by 5 bases, with 11 bases between. The CDR3 is made up of 14 amino acids. The CDR3 is CASSEGTTGTEAFF. As DNA, the CDR3 is TGTGCCAGCAGTGAAGGTACTACAGGGACTGAAGCTTTCTTT.

J is TRBJ1-1 and V is TRBV27; 7 positions match TRBD1. The ends lost 6 bases at V and 4 bases at J; junction bases unmatched: 5. Germline assignment: CDR1 MNHEY and CDR2 SMNVEV (reference sequence). CDR3 size: 13 residues. CDR3: CASRKTGSTEAFF. CDR3 DNA: TGTGCCAGCAGGAAGACAGGGAGCACTGAAGCTTTCTTT.

This clone was counted a few times. This chain links TRBV7-8 with TRBJ2-1, with D hard to call. Germline-derived CDR1 and CDR2 are SGHVS and FQNEAQ. V lost 7 bases and J lost 4, with 26 bases in between. This CDR3 contains 18 residues. CDR3 sequence (DNA): TGTGCCAGCAACCCCGCCGTGGGGTTTAAGAGGATTTACAATGAGCAGTTCTTC. This encodes CASNPAVGFKRIYNEQFF. The whole variable domain, remainder taken from reference TRBV7-8 and TRBJ2-1, is GAGVSQSPRYKVAKRGQDVALRCDPISGHVSLFWYQQALGQGPEFLTYFQNEAQLDKSGLPSDRFFAERPEGSVSTLKIQRTQQEDSAVYLCASNPAVGFKRIYNEQFFGPGTRLTVL.

This clone turned up a few times. This rearrangement joins TRBV9 to TRBJ2-2; 7 bases are a match to TRBD1. The CDR3 covers 17 residues. J gave up 5 bases and V 0 bases, and 10 bases lay outside the gene matches. Germline CDR1 SGDLS, CDR2 YYNGEE. The DNA for the CDR3 is TGTGCCAGCAGCGTAGGAGGGACAGCATTTCGGACCGGGGAGCTGTTTTTT. Its protein is CASSVGGTAFRTGELFF.

The chain uses TRBV29-1 and TRBJ2-4; perhaps TRBD2 as D (5 bases). V lost 4 bases to trimming and J lost 3 bases, with 10 bases between them. Germline values: CDR1 SQVTM, CDR2 ANQGSEA. This CDR3 contains 13 residues. The CDR3 protein is CSVGGGGKNIQYF. CDR3 DNA sequence: TGCAGCGTTGGAGGAGGTGGCAAAAACATTCAGTACTTC.